This T cell receptor (beta chain) was sequenced for a study of T cell changes during pregnancy in multiple sclerosis (dated by TCRdb to about 2019). For context, the study as a whole: Changes in the T cell repertoire over the course of pregnancy were examined in this study in women with multiple sclerosis.

Points on this clone: Its specific antigen is unknown. No base quality information exists; no much larger clone differs at one position.

Trimming takes 5 bases off V and 10 bases off J; junction bases not matched to a gene: 7. Including cysteine and phenylalanine, the CDR3 has 13 amino acids. CDR3 DNA is the only sequence kept; it has 39 bases, read in frame from the first base. According to the germline V gene (reference sequence), CDR1 reads MNHEY and CDR2 reads SMNVEV. Library generation was performed with the immunoSEQ multiplex PCR assay. The table was pulled from immuneACCESS by TCRdb, which kept in-frame rearrangements only. Such tables lose some clones; where checked, under half of the loss comes from unresolved V genes, and the rest has no known cause. This sample has 15,000 to 20,000 clones in its table, and around 97% of those were observed once. The ten biggest clones cover roughly 1% of the sample.

This clonotype was sampled from a female donor with multiple sclerosis, enrolled in a pregnancy study. The rearranged chain carries TRBV27 and TRBJ2-3; TRBD1 agrees with 9 junctional bases. The source was peripheral blood, collected in the third trimester of pregnancy. The CDR3 protein sequence reads: CASSPPGQGAQYF. In nucleotides, the sequence is TGTGCCAGCAGTCCGCCGGGACAGGGTGCGCAGTATTTT.